A few counts support the clone carrying this TCR beta chain. Its target is not known. Ophthalmopathy patients had moderate-to-severe active disease, CAS ≥3, NOSPECS ≥4, and disease duration under 3 months. The sample belongs to a study of T cells in Graves' hyperthyroidism and ophthalmopathy. Study overall: Blood from the periphery was taken at initial diagnosis, before any treatment.

RNA transcripts yielded amplified TCR beta CDR3 regions. HTBI primers were employed in a first-round RT-PCR of the TCR CDR3. TCRdb re-called the multiplex PCR reads with MiXCR, one entry per CDR3 protein. The sample lists over 450,000 distinct CDR3 sequences, 17% occurring once. Findings and limits, study-wide: A model using 13 V-J features told ophthalmopathy apart from stable hyperthyroidism. Within blood appeared most thyroid clonotypes that had expanded above 0.001.

Per the germline V gene, CDR1 is LGHDT and CDR2 is YNNKEL (reference sequence). Trimming took 4 bases from V and 3 from J; bases not matched to a gene: 8. The CDR3 contains 16 residues. The chain couples TRBV3-1 to TRBJ2-7, with TRBD1 matching 11 bases. The specimen sequenced was blood. The TCR sequence derives from a woman aged 18 to 35 with Graves' ophthalmopathy. CDR3 nucleotides: TGTGCCAGCAGCCGATCCGGGACAGGGGGGATCTACGAGCAGTACTTC. Translation: CASSRSGTGGIYEQYF.